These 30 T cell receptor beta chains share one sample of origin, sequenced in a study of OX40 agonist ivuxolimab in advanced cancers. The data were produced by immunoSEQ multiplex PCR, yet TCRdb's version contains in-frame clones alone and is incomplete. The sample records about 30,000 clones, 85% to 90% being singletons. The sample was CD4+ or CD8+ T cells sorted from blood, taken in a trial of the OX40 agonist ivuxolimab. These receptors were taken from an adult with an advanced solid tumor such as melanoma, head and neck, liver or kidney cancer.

CDR3 coding DNA: TGTGCCATCAGTGACCTCTGGACGGGAGAAAATGAAAAACTGTTTTTT. Translation gives CAISDLWTGENEKLFF. The chain couples TRBV10-3 to TRBJ1-4; D is unclear. V was pared by 3 bases and J by 5 bases, with 16 bases between. The V gene's germline CDR1 is ENHRY and CDR2 SYGVKD. The CDR3 is made up of 16 amino acids.

The CDR3 region is CASSAKLAGTDTQYF. The CDR3 DNA follows: TGCGCCAGCAGTGCGAAGCTAGCGGGGACAGATACGCAGTATTTT. This chain joins TRBV10-1 and TRBJ2-3; 9 bases are a match to TRBD2. With 4 bases clipped from V and 3 bases from J, the junction kept 5 bases outside the gene matches. The CDR3 has 15 residues. Germline V gene data show CDR1 as WNHNN and CDR2 as SYGVQD (reference sequence).

The CDR3 is CATSSSLNTEAFF. The CDR3 nucleotides are TGTGCCACCAGCAGCAGCTTGAACACTGAAGCTTTCTTT. The chain joins TRBV15 to TRBJ1-1, with D hard to call. The CDR3 runs 13 residues. Trimming removed 3 bases at V and 0 bases at J, with 5 bases between. The germline V gene has CDR1 LNHNV and CDR2 YYDKDF (reference sequence).

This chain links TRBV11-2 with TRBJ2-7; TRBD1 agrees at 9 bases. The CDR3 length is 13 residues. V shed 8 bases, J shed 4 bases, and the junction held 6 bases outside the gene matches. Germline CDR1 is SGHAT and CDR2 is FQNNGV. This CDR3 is CASSTGTGYEQYF. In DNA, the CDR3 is TGTGCCAGCTCAACCGGGACAGGGTACGAGCAGTACTTC.

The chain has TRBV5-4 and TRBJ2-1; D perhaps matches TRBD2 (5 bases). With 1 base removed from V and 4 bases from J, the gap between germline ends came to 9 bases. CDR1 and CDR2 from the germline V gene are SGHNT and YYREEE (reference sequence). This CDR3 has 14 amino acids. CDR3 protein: CASSLLAVYNEQFF. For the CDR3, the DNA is TGTGCCAGCAGCTTGCTAGCCGTGTACAATGAGCAGTTCTTC.

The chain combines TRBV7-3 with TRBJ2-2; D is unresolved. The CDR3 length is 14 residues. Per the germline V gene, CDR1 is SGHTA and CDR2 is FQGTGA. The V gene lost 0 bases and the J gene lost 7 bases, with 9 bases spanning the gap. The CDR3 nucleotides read TGTGCCAGCAGCTTAACCGGAGACGGCGGGGAGCTGTTTTTT. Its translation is CASSLTGDGGELFF.

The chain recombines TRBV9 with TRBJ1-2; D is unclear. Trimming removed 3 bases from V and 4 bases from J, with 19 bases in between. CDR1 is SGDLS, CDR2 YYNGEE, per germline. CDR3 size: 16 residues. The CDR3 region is CASSATRISMGYGYTF. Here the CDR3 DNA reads TGTGCCAGCAGCGCCACCCGAATCTCCATGGGCTATGGCTACACCTTC.

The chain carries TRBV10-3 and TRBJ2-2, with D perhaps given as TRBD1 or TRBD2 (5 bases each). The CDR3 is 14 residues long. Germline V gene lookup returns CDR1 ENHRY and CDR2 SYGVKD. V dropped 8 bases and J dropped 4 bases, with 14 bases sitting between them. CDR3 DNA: TGTGCCATCTACGCTGAGGGGAGCACCGGGGAGCTGTTTTTT. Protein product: CAIYAEGSTGELFF.

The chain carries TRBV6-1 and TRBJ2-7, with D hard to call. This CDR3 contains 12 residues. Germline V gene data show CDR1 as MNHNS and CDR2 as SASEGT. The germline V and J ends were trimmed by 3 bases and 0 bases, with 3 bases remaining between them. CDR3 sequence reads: CASSDYSYEQYF. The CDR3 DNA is TGTGCCAGCAGTGACTACTCCTACGAGCAGTACTTC.

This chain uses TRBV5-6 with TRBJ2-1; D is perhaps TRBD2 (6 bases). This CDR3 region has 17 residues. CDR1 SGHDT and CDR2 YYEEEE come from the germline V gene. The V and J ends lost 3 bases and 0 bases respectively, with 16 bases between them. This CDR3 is CASSWSMRDRSYNEQFF. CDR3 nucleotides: TGTGCCAGCAGCTGGTCAATGCGGGACCGCTCCTACAATGAGCAGTTCTTC.

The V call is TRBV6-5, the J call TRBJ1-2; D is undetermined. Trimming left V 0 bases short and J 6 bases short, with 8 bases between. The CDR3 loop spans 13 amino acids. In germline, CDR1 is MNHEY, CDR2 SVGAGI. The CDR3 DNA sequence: TGTGCCAGCAGTTACTCAACTGGGAATGGCTACACCTTC. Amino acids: CASSYSTGNGYTF.

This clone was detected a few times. This CDR3 reads CASSEARGGPYEQYF. In DNA form, the CDR3 reads TGTGCCAGCAGTGAAGCGCGCGGGGGACCTTACGAGCAGTACTTC. The J gene is TRBJ2-7, the V gene TRBV6-1; the match to TRBD2 covers 7 bases. The CDR3 length is 15 residues. The V gene end was trimmed by 0 bases and the J gene end by 4 bases; junction bases not matched to a gene: 6. Germline loops: CDR1 MNHNS, CDR2 SASEGT.

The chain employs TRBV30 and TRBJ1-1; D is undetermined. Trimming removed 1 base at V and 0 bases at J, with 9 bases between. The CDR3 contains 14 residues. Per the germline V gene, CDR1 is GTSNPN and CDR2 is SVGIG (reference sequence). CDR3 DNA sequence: TGTGCCTGGAGTGGAGCGACGGTGAACACTGAAGCTTTCTTT. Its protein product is CAWSGATVNTEAFF.

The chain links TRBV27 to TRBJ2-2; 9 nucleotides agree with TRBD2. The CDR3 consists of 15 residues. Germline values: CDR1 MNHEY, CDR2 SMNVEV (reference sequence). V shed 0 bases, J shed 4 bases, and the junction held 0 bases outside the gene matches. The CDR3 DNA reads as TGTGCCAGCAGTTTATCACTAGCGGGCACCGGGGAGCTGTTTTTT. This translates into CASSLSLAGTGELFF.

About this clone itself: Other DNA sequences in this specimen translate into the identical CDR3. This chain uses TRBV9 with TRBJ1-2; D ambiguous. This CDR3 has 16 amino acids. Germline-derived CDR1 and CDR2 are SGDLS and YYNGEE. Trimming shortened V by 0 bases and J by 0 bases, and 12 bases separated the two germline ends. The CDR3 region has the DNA TGTGCCAGCAGCGTAGGTCTACAGACCGCTAACTATGGCTACACCTTC. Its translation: CASSVGLQTANYGYTF.

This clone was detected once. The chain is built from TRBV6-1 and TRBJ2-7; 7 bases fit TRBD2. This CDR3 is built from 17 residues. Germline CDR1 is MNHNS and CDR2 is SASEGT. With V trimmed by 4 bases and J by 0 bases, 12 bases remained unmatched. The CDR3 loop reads CASSVLPLAASSYEQYF. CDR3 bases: TGTGCCAGCAGTGTACTCCCCCTAGCGGCCAGCTCCTACGAGCAGTACTTC.

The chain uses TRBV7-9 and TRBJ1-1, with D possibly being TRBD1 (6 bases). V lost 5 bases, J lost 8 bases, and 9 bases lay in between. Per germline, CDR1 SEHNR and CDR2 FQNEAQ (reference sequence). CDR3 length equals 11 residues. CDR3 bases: TGTGCCAGCAGCCCCGGGACAGAAGCTTTCTTT. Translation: CASSPGTEAFF.

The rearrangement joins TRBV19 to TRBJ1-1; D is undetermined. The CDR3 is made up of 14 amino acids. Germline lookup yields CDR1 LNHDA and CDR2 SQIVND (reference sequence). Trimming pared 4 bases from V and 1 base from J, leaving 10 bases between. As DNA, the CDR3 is TGTGCCAGTAGTAGAGCAGCCGCGAACACTGAAGCTTTCTTT. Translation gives CASSRAAANTEAFF.

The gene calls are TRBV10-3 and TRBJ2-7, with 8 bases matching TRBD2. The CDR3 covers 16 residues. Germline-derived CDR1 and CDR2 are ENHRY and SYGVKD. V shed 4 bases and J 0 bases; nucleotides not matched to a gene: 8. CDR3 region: CAISVTSGESSYEQYF. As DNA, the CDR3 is TGTGCCATCAGTGTAACTAGCGGCGAGAGCTCCTACGAGCAGTACTTC.

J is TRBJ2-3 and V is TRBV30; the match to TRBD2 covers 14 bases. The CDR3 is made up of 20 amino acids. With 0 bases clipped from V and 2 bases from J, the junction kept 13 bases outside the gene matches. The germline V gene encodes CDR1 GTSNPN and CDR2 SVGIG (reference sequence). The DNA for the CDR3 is TGTGCCTGGAGTGTACGGGCAGGGACTAGCGGGAGCCCGCACACAGATACGCAGTATTTT. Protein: CAWSVRAGTSGSPHTDTQYF.

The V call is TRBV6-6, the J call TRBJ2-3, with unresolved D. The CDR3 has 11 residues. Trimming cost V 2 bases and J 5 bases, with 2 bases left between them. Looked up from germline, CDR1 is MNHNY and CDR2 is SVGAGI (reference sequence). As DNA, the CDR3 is TGTGCCAGCAGTTACGGAGATACGCAGTATTTT. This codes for CASSYGDTQYF.

CDR3 nucleotides: TGTGCCAGCAGTATCCGAATGAACACTGAAGCTTTCTTT. It yields the protein CASSIRMNTEAFF. The chain couples TRBV14 to TRBJ1-1; no reliable D call. The CDR3 spans 13 residues. The V end lost 6 bases, the J end lost 0 bases, and 8 bases lay between the germline ends. Germline CDR1 SGHDN, CDR2 FVKESK. Complete variable domain (other parts from reference TRBV14 and TRBJ1-1): EAGVTQFPSHSVIEKGQTVTLRCDPISGHDNLYWYRRVMGKEIKFLLHFVKESKQDESGMPNNRFLAERTGGTYSTLKVQPAELEDSGVYFCASSIRMNTEAFFGQGTRLTVV.

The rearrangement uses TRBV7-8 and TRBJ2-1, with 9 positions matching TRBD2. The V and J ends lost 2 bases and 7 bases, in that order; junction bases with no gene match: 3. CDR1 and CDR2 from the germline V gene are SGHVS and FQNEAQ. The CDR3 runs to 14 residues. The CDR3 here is CASSLQGLANEQFF. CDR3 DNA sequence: TGTGCCAGCAGCTTACAGGGACTAGCAAATGAGCAGTTCTTC.

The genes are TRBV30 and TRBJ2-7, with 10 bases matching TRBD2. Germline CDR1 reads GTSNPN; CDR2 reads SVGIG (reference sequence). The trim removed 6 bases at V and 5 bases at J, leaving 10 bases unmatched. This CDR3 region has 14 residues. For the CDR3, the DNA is TGTGCCTGTGATCCCGGGACTAGCGTCCACGAGCAGTACTTC. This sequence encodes CACDPGTSVHEQYF.

The CDR3 DNA reads TGTGCCAGCAGTTATCGGGAGAAATTCTACGAGCAGTACTTC. Protein sequence: CASSYREKFYEQYF. The chain recombines TRBV27 with TRBJ2-7, with a weak D call TRBD2 (6 bases). Trimming left V 4 bases short and J 3 bases short, with 13 bases between. The CDR3 length is 14 residues. The germline V gene encodes CDR1 MNHEY and CDR2 SMNVEV (reference sequence).

CDR3 nucleotide sequence: TGTGCCAGCAGCCGACAGGGCGGGAATGAGCAGTTCTTC. It translates to CASSRQGGNEQFF. J is TRBJ2-1 and V is TRBV14; TRBD1 agrees at 7 bases. The CDR3 has 13 amino acids. The germline CDR1 and CDR2 sequences are SGHDN and FVKESK. Germline trimming cut 4 bases from V and 7 bases from J; bases unmatched to any gene: 4. The whole variable domain, filled in from reference TRBV14 and TRBJ2-1, reads EAGVTQFPSHSVIEKGQTVTLRCDPISGHDNLYWYRRVMGKEIKFLLHFVKESKQDESGMPNNRFLAERTGGTYSTLKVQPAELEDSGVYFCASSRQGGNEQFFGPGTRLTVL.

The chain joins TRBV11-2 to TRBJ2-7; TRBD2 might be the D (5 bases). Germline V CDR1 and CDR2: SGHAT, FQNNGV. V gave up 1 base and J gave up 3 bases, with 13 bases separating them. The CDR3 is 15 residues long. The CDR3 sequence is CASSLGVGAGYEQYF. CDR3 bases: TGTGCCAGCAGCTTAGGTGTGGGCGCGGGCTACGAGCAGTACTTC. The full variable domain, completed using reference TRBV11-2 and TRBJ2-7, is EAGVAQSPRYKIIEKRQSVAFWCNPISGHATLYWYQQILGQGPKLLIQFQNNGVVDDSQLPKDRFSAERLKGVDSTLKIQPAKLEDSAVYLCASSLGVGAGYEQYFGPGTRLTVT.

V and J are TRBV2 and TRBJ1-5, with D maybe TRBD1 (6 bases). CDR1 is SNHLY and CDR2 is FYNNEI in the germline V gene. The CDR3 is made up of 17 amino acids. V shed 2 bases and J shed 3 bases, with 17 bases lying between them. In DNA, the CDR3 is TGTGCCAGCAGTGAAAGTCCGGACAGCTACCTCAATCAGCCCCAGCATTTT. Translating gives CASSESPDSYLNQPQHF.

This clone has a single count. The CDR3 nucleotides read TGTGCCAGCAGTTACGGCCTCTTCGGGGAGCAGTACTTC. It is translated as CASSYGLFGEQYF. The chain employs TRBV6-5 and TRBJ2-7; D remains ambiguous. V lost 2 bases and J 7 bases, leaving 12 bases between the germline ends. Germline V gene sequence: CDR1 MNHEY, CDR2 SVGAGI. The CDR3 totals 13 residues.

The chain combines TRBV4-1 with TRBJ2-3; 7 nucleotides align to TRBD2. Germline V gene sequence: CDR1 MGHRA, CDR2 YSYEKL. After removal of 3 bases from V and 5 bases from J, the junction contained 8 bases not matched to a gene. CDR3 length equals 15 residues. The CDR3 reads CASSQGPGEGDTQYF. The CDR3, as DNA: TGCGCCAGCAGCCAGGGCCCTGGGGAGGGAGATACGCAGTATTTT.